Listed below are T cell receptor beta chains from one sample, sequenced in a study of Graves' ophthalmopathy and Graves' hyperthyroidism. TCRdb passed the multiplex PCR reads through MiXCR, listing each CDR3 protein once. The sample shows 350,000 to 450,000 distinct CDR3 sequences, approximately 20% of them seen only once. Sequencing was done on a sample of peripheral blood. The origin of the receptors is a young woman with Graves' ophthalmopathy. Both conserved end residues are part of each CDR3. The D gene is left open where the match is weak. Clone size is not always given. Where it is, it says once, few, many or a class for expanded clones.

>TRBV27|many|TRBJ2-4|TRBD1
CASSLSGQGWNIQYF
TGTGCCAGCAGTTTATCGGGACAGGGCTGGAACATTCAGTACTTC
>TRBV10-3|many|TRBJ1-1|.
CAISRALNTEAFF
TGTGCCATTAGCCGGGCCTTGAACACTGAAGCTTTCTTT
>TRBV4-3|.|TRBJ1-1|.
CASSQDRKLNTEAFF
TGCGCCAGCAGCCAAGATCGTAAGCTGAACACTGAAGCTTTCTTT
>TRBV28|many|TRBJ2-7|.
CASSLYPPLPTWGAYEQYF
TGTGCCAGCAGTTTATACCCGCCACTTCCAACTTGGGGTGCCTACGAGCAGTACTTC
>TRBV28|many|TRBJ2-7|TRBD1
CASSLSLPTGGTYEQYF
TGTGCCAGCAGTCTTTCCTTACCGACAGGGGGTACCTACGAGCAGTACTTC
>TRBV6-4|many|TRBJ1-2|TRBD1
CASSDSLDRGVLGYTF
TGTGCCAGCAGTGACTCCTTGGACAGGGGAGTGTTGGGCTACACCTTC
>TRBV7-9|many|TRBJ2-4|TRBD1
CASSTRQGAGKNIQYF
TGTGCCAGCAGCACAAGACAGGGGGCTGGCAAAAACATTCAGTACTTC
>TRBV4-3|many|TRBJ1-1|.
CASSQDNTEAFF
TGCGCCAGCAGCCAAGACAACACTGAAGCTTTCTTT
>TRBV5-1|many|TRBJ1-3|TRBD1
CASSLTTGAGNTIYF
TGCGCCAGCAGCTTGACGACAGGGGCTGGAAACACCATATATTTT
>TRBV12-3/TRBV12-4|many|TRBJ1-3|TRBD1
CASDRDRGIGSGNTIYF
TGTGCCAGCGACCGGGACAGGGGGATAGGCTCTGGAAACACCATATATTTT
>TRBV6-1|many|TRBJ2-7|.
CASSVRSQGSYEQYF
TGTGCCAGCAGTGTAAGATCACAGGGCTCGTACGAGCAGTACTTC
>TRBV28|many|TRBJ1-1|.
CASRATEAFF
TGTGCCAGCAGGGCGACTGAAGCTTTCTTT
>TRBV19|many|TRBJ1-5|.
CACSIIHQPQHF
TGTGCCTGTAGTATCATCCATCAGCCCCAGCATTTT
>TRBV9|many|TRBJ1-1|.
CASSGRETLNTEAFF
TGTGCCAGCAGCGGCAGGGAAACCTTGAACACTGAAGCTTTCTTT
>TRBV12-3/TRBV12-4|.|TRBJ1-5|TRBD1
CASRGQGTGPQHF
TGTGCCAGCAGGGGACAGGGGACGGGGCCCCAGCATTTT
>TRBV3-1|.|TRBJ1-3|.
CASRHRDGNTIYF
TGTGCCAGCAGACACAGGGACGGAAACACCATATATTTT
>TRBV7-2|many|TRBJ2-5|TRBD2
CASSLVGSAGPQETQYF
TGTGCCAGCAGCTTAGTAGGTTCAGCGGGACCACAAGAGACCCAGTACTTC
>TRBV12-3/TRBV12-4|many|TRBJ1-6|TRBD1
CASSPRGQGINSPLHF
TGTGCCAGCAGTCCTAGAGGACAGGGAATCAATTCACCCCTCCACTTT
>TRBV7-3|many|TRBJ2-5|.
CASSPGGWETQYF
TGTGCCAGCAGCCCCGGCGGGTGGGAGACCCAGTACTTC
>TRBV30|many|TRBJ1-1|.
CAWRRVVNTEAFF
TGTGCCTGGAGGAGGGTTGTGAACACTGAAGCTTTCTTT
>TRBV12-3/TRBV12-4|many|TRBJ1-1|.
CASSSKEGAEAFF
TGTGCCAGCAGTTCTAAAGAGGGGGCTGAAGCTTTCTTT
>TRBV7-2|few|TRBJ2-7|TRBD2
CASSLAGEVHEQYF
TGTGCCAGCAGCTTGGCGGGAGAGGTCCACGAGCAGTACTTC
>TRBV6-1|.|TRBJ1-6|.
CASSERPLSSSPLHF
TGTGCCAGCAGTGAACGGCCTCTTTCCAGTTCACCCCTCCACTTT
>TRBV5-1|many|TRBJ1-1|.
CASSLAGPNTEAFF
TGCGCCAGCAGCCTGGCCGGCCCTAACACTGAAGCTTTCTTT
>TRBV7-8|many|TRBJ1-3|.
CASSEQVAGNTIYF
TGTGCCAGCAGCGAACAGGTCGCGGGAAACACCATATATTTT
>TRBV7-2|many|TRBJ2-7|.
CASSLQPDRSEQYF
TGTGCCAGCAGCTTACAGCCCGACCGTTCGGAGCAGTACTTC
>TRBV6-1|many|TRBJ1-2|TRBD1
CASQTGTHYGYTF
TGTGCCAGCCAGACAGGGACGCACTATGGCTACACCTTC
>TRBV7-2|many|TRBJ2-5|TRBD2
CASSSGQRLGGETQYF
TGTGCCAGCAGCTCTGGGCAGCGGTTGGGGGGGGAGACCCAGTACTTC
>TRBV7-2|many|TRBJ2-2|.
CASSSDWYTGELFF
TGTGCCAGCAGCTCTGACTGGTACACCGGGGAGCTGTTTTTT
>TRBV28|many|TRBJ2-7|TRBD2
CASIGGGTSGYGYEQYF
TGTGCCAGCATTGGGGGAGGGACTAGCGGATATGGCTACGAGCAGTACTTC
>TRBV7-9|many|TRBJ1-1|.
CASSLVLGAEAFF
TGTGCCAGCAGCCTCGTATTGGGGGCTGAAGCTTTCTTT
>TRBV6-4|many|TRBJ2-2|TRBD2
CASGPGLAGALGGELFF
TGTGCCAGCGGGCCGGGACTAGCGGGGGCCCTGGGCGGGGAGCTGTTTTTT
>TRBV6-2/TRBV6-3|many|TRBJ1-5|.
CASSYGELYSNQPQHF
TGTGCCAGCAGTTACGGGGAACTCTATAGCAATCAGCCCCAGCATTTT
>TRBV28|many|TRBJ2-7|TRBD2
CASASGGAWEQYF
TGTGCCAGCGCCAGCGGGGGGGCTTGGGAGCAGTACTTC
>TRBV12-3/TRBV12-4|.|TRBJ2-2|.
CASSSRQPPNTGELFF
TGTGCCAGCAGTTCCAGACAGCCCCCGAACACCGGGGAGCTGTTTTTT
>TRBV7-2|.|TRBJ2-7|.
CASSLDGRGYEQYF
TGTGCCAGCAGCTTAGATGGCAGGGGCTACGAGCAGTACTTC
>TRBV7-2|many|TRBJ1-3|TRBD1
CASSYPAFREQGPSSGNTIYF
TGTGCCAGCAGTTACCCCGCCTTCCGAGAACAGGGGCCAAGCTCTGGAAACACCATATATTTT
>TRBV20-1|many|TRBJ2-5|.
CSARILGGRPLGTQYF
TGCAGTGCTAGAATCCTTGGGGGGAGGCCCCTAGGGACCCAGTACTTC
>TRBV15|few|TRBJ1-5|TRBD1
CATSRVRRGRWDNQPQHF
TGTGCCACCAGCAGAGTCCGCAGGGGGAGGTGGGACAATCAGCCCCAGCATTTT
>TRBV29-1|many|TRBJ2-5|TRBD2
CSVDGGSETQYF
TGCAGCGTCGACGGGGGGTCGGAGACCCAGTACTTC
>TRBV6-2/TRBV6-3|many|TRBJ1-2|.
CASSYGRTNEGYTF
TGTGCCAGCAGTTACGGGAGGACAAACGAGGGCTACACCTTC
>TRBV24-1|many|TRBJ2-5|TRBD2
CATSGTSGTKTQYF
TGTGCCACCAGTGGGACTAGCGGGACGAAGACCCAGTACTTC
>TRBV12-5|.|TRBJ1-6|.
CASAPRVDSPLHF
TGTGCTAGTGCCCCTCGGGTAGATTCACCCCTCCACTTT
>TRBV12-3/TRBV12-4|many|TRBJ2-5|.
CASSQGGAETQYF
TGTGCCAGCTCCCAGGGGGGGGCGGAGACCCAGTACTTC
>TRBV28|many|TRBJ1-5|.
CASSIPAANQPQHF
TGTGCCAGCAGTATCCCAGCTGCAAATCAGCCCCAGCATTTT
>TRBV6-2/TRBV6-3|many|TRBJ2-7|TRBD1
CASSATGGRDEQYF
TGTGCCAGCAGCGCGACAGGGGGTCGCGACGAGCAGTACTTC
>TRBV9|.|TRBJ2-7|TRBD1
CASSVVGQGDEQYF
TGTGCCAGCAGCGTAGTGGGACAGGGGGACGAGCAGTACTTC
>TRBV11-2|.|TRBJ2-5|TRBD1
CASSLGGGALGETQYF
TGTGCCAGCAGCTTAGGAGGGGGCGCTTTAGGAGAGACCCAGTACTTC
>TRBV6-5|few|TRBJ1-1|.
CASSSERGRDTGAFF
TGTGCCAGCAGTTCCGAGCGGGGTAGGGATACTGGAGCTTTCTTT
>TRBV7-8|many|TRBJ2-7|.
CASSFGSSSSYEQYF
TGTGCCAGCAGCTTCGGCAGCTCGAGCTCCTACGAGCAGTACTTC
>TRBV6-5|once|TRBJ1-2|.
CASSYSKIRETYGYTF
TGTGCCAGCAGTTACTCGAAAATCAGGGAAACCTATGGCTACACCTTC
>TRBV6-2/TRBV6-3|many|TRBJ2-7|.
CASSSESLTFYEQYF
TGTGCCAGCAGCTCGGAGTCCCTGACCTTTTACGAGCAGTACTTC
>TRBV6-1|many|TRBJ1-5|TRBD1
CASSGGGGDQPQHF
TGTGCCAGCAGTGGCGGAGGGGGCGATCAGCCCCAGCATTTT
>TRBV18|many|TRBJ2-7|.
CASSTPDRSSYEQYF
TGTGCCAGCTCCACGCCGGACCGAAGCTCCTACGAGCAGTACTTC
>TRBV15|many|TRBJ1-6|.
CATNEGLRNSPLHF
TGTGCCACCAACGAGGGACTCCGGAATTCACCCCTCCACTTT